This section outlines one T cell receptor (beta chain) sequence together with its context. What it recognizes is unknown. This entry is derived from a study of CD8 T cells in ankylosing spondylitis. Study conclusions and caveats: Ankylosing spondylitis blood appeared to carry a characteristic TCR beta motif of roughly eight highly homologous variants. Earlier literature documents some of the motif variants in reactive arthritis synovial fluid and blood. According to the report, clones linked to the disease were significantly enriched in matched synovial fluid samples taken from ankylosing spondylitis patients.

CDR3 length: 15 amino acids. CDR1 is SGHTA and CDR2 is FQGNSA in the germline V gene. The V gene lost 5 bases and the J gene lost 4 bases, with 17 bases spanning the gap. MiXCR was run by TCRdb on the 5' RACE reads, yielding one entry per CDR3 protein. Of under 850,000 distinct CDR3 sequences in the sample, over 15% were seen once. Sequencing was done on a sample of blood, either unsorted or a sorted T cell fraction (not recorded which). V and J are TRBV7-2 and TRBJ1-1; no clear D gene. The clonotype originates from a male donor with ankylosing spondylitis. CDR3: CASSPGLGLGTEAFF. CDR3 in DNA: TGTGCCAGCAGCCCTGGTTTGGGGTTAGGCACTGAAGCTTTCTTT.